The clone carrying this TCR beta chain was found a few times. What it binds is unknown. TCRdb re-analysed the 5' RACE reads in MiXCR, keeping a single row per CDR3 protein. This table holds over 400,000 distinct CDR3 sequences, 23% found once. Germline values: CDR1 LGHNA, CDR2 YNFKEQ. The CDR3 sequence is 15 residues long. V was clipped by 3 bases and J by 2 bases, with 13 bases between them. The sample comes from a study of T-cell memory formation after mild COVID-19. Study results and limitations: Day 15 to 85 contractors were CD4/CD8 balanced; later expanders leaned CD4+. Pre-infection memory held some responding clones, suggesting pre-existing cross-reactive T cells responded. Contracting CD4+ clones lay largely in CM and EM, with CD8+ ones residing in EMRA.

Sequenced: PBMCs or a T cell subset sorted from them (not recorded which). The clonotype comes from an adult woman who had mild COVID-19 (a few samples of this study predate the infection). Cell type and time point are not known. The rearrangement links TRBV4-2 to TRBJ1-2; D call uncertain. The CDR3 region is CASSQDWTGNYGYTF. CDR3 in DNA: TGTGCCAGCAGCCAGGACTGGACGGGAAACTATGGCTACACCTTC.